The clone carrying this T cell receptor beta chain was counted only a few times. CDR3 length: 15 residues. CDR1 is SGHRS, CDR2 YFSETQ, per germline. The V gene end was trimmed by 0 bases and the J gene end by 7 bases; junction bases not matched to a gene: 5. The data were taken from a study of T cell repertoires in cytomegalovirus infection. Study-level background: From public TCR beta signatures came an indication of both CMV infection and matching HLA type.

TCRdb fed the reads into MiXCR, producing one record per CDR3 protein. The sample carries fewer than 550,000 distinct CDR3 sequences, about 11% recorded once. The source is a human donor in good health (CMV status not recorded). Some clones in this sample may be carry-over from other donors' samples. The sample consisted of PBMCs. The chain combines TRBV5-1 with TRBJ2-4; 9 bases are a match to TRBD1. CDR3 bases: TGCGCCAGCAGCTTGGTACAGGGGGCAGGGAACATTCAGTACTTC. It specifies CASSLVQGAGNIQYF.